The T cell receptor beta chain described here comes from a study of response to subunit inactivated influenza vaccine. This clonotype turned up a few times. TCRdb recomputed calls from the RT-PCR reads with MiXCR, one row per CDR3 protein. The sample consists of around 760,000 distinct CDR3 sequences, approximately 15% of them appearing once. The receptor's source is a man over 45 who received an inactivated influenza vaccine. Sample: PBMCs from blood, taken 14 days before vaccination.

CDR3 residues: CASSARGRKDTQYF. CDR3 nucleotide sequence: TGCGCCAGTTCAGCCCGGGGCCGGAAAGATACGCAGTATTTT. The chain is built from TRBV10-1 and TRBJ2-3; D could derive from TRBD1 or TRBD2 (5 bases each). V lost 9 bases and J lost 5, with 18 bases in between. The CDR3 runs to 14 residues. Germline CDR1 is WNHNN and CDR2 is SYGVQD (reference sequence).